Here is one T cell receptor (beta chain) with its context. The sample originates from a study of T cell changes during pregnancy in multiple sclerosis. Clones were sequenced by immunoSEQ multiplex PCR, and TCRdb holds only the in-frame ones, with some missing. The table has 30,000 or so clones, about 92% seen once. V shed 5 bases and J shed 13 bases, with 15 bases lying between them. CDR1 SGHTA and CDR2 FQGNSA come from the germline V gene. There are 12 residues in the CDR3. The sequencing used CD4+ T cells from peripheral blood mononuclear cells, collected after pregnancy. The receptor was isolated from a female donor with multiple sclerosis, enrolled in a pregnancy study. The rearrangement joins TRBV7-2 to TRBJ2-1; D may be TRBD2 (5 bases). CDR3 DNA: TGTGCCAGCAGCGAGGGAAGAATCGTTCAGTTCTTC. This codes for CASSEGRIVQFF.